These T cell receptor beta chains were read from a single sample in a study of blood T cell repertoires in COVID-19. Generated by immunoSEQ multiplex PCR, the TCRdb table keeps only in-frame clones and is missing some. The top ten clones hold around 6.1% of a sample with some 200,000 clones, roughly four fifths of them seen once. Sequencing was done on a sample of peripheral blood. These receptors were taken from a woman aged 40 to 55 with acute or convalescent COVID-19. The CDR3 runs from the conserved cysteine through the conserved F or W. The order of the fields is V gene, D gene, clone size, J gene, CDR3 DNA, CDR3 protein. The D gene is left open where the match is weak. Not all rows give a size; the values are once, few, many and, for expanded clones, a class.

>TRBV5-1|.|.|TRBJ1-2
TGCGCCAGCAGCTTGGAAGCAGGGAACTATGGCTACACCTTC
CASSLEAGNYGYTF
>TRBV3-1/TRBV3-2|TRBD1|.|TRBJ2-7
TGTGCCAGCAGCCAAGGAATGAGTTGGCGACAGGGTGGTTACGAGCAGTACTTC
CASSQGMSWRQGGYEQYF
>TRBV2|TRBD1|.|TRBJ2-3
TGTGCCAGCAGACCGGGACAGGGGACAGATACGCAGTATTTT
CASRPGQGTDTQYF
>TRBV5-1|TRBD2|.|TRBJ2-3
TGCGCCAGCAGCTGGGGGGGAGGAGTGGGCACAGATACGCAGTATTTT
CASSWGGGVGTDTQYF
>TRBV7-2|.|.|TRBJ2-7
TGTGCCAGCAGCAACACAGGGACCTACGAGCAGTACTTC
CASSNTGTYEQYF
>TRBV14|TRBD2|.|TRBJ2-1
TGTGCCAGCCGGCTAGCGGGGCACAATGAGCAGTTCTTC
CASRLAGHNEQFF
>TRBV5-1|TRBD1|.|TRBJ1-6
TGCGCCAGCAGCTTGAGTTTGGACAGGCGTAATTCACCCCTCCACTTT
CASSLSLDRRNSPLHF
>TRBV28|.|.|TRBJ1-5
TGTGCCAGCAGTTTAAGCGGGGTACGGCAGCCCCAGCATTTT
CASSLSGVRQPQHF
>TRBV28|.|.|TRBJ2-6
TGTGCCAGCAGTTTACGGTTCTCTGGGGCCAACGTCCTGACTTTC
CASSLRFSGANVLTF
>TRBV3-1/TRBV3-2|TRBD1|.|TRBJ1-3
TGTGCCAGCAGCCGATCCGGGACAGGGGCAAACACCATATATTTT
CASSRSGTGANTIYF
>TRBV7-6|.|.|TRBJ2-1
TGTGCCAGCAGCTTAGATCAACTAGCCCATGAGCAGTTCTTC
CASSLDQLAHEQFF
>TRBV5-6|.|.|TRBJ2-7
TGTGCCAGCAGAAAACAGGGTAGCAACGAGCAGTACTTC
CASRKQGSNEQYF
>TRBV11-2|TRBD2|.|TRBJ2-1
TGTGCCAGCAGCCTATTTTCGCGGGAGGGCTGGAATGAGCAGTTCTTC
CASSLFSREGWNEQFF
>TRBV28|.|once|TRBJ2-3
TGTGCCAGCAGAAACGGAGGTCTCACAGATACGCAGTATTTT
CASRNGGLTDTQYF
>TRBV6-8|TRBD2|.|TRBJ2-5
TGTGCCAGCCAACATGGGCCTAGCGGGAGAGGACAAGAGACCCAGTACTTC
CASQHGPSGRGQETQYF
>TRBV28|.|once|TRBJ1-1
TGTGCCAGCATTAGTCTCACTGAAGCTTTCTTT
CASISLTEAFF